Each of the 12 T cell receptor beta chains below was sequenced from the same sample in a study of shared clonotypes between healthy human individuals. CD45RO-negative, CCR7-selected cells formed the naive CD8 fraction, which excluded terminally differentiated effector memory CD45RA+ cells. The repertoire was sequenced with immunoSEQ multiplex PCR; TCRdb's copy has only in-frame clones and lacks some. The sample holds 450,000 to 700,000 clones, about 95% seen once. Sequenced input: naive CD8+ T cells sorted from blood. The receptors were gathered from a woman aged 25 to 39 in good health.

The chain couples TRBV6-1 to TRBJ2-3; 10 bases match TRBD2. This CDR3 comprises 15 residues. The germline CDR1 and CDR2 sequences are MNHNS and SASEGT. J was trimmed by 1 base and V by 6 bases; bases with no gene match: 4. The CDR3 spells CASSPSGGRTDTQYF. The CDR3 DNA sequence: TGTGCCAGCAGCCCTAGCGGGGGACGCACAGATACGCAGTATTTT.

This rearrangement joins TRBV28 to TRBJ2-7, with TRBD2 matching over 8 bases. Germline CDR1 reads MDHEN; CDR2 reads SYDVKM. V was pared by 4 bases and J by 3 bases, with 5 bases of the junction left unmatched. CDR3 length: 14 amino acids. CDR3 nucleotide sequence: TGTGCCAGCAGTTCACTAGCGGCGATCTACGAGCAGTACTTC. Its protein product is CASSSLAAIYEQYF. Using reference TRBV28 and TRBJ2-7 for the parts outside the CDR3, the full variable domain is DVKVTQSSRYLVKRTGEKVFLECVQDMDHENMFWYRQDPGLGLRLIYFSYDVKMKEKGDIPEGYSVSREKKERFSLILESASTNQTSMYLCASSSLAAIYEQYFGPGTRLTVT.

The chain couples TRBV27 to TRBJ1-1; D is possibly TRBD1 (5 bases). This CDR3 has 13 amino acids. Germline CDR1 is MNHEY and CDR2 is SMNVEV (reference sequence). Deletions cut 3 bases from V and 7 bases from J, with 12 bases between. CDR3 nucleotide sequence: TGTGCCAGCAGTTTTACCAGGGTTAGTGAAGCTTTCTTT. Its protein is CASSFTRVSEAFF.

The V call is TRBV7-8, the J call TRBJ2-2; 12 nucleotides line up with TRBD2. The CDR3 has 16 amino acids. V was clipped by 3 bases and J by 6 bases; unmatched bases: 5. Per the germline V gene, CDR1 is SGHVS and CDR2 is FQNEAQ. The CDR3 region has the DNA TGTGCCAGCAGCTTTAAACTAGCGGGAGGCTCCGGGGAGCTGTTTTTT. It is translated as CASSFKLAGGSGELFF.

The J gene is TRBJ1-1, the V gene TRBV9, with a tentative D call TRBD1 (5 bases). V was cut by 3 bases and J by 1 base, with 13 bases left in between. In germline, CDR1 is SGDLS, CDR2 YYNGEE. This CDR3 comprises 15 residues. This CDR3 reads CASSAEPGRNTEAFF. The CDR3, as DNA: TGTGCCAGCAGCGCAGAACCGGGACGGAACACTGAAGCTTTCTTT.

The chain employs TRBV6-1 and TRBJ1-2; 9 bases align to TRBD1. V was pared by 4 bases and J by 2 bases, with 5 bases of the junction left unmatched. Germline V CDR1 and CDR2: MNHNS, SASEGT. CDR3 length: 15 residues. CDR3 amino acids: CASSALGQGNYGYTF. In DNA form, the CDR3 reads TGTGCCAGCAGTGCCTTAGGACAGGGGAACTATGGCTACACCTTC.

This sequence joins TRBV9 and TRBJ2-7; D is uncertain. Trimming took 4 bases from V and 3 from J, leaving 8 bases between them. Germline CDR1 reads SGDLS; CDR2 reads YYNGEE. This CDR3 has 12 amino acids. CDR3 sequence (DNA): TGTGCCAGCAGCCTGGACGGCTACGAGCAGTACTTC. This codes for CASSLDGYEQYF.

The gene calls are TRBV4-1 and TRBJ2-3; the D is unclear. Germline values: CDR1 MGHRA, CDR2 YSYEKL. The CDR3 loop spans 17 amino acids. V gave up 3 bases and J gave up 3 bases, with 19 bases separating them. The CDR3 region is CASSQPADTALTDTQYF. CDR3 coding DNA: TGCGCCAGCAGCCAGCCCGCCGATACAGCGCTTACAGATACGCAGTATTTT.

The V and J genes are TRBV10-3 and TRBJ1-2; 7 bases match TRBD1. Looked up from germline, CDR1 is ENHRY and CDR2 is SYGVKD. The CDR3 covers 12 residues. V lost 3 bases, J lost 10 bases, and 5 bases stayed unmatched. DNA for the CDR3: TGTGCCATCAGTGATGAGACAGGGAACTACACCTTC. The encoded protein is CAISDETGNYTF.

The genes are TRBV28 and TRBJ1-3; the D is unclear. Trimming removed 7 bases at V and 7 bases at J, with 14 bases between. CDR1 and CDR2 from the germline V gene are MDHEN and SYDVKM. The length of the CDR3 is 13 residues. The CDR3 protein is CASKPQPWNTIYF. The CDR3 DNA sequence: TGTGCCAGCAAACCGCAGCCGTGGAACACCATATATTTT.

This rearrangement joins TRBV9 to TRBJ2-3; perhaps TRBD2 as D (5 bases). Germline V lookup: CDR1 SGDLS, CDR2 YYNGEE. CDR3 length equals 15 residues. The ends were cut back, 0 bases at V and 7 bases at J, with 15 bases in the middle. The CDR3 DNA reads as TGTGCCAGCAGCGTAGAAACTAGTGATATATATACGCAGTATTTT. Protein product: CASSVETSDIYTQYF.

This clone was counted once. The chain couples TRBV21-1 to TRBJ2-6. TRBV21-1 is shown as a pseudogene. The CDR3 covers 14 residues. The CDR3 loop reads CASSARSGANVLTF. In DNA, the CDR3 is TGTGCCAGCAGCGCTCGCTCTGGGGCCAACGTCCTGACTTTC.